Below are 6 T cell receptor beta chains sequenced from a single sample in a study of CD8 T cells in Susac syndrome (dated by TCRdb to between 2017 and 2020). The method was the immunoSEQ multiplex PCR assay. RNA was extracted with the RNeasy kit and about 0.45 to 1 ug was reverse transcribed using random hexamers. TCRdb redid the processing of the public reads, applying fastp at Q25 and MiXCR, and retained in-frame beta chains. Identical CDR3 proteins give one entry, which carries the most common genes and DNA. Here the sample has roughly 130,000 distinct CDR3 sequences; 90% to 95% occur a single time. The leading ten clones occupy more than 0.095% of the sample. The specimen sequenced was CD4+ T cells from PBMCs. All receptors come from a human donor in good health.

The CDR3 sequence: CASSAGTPIRGSYNEQFF. The CDR3 nucleotides read TGTGCCAGTAGTGCGGGGACTCCCATAAGGGGCTCCTACAATGAGCAGTTCTTC. The chain joins TRBV19 to TRBJ2-1; perhaps TRBD2 as D (6 bases). V was cut by 5 bases and J by 0 bases, with 20 bases left in between. Germline CDR1 and CDR2: LNHDA and SQIVND (reference sequence). The length of the CDR3 is 18 residues.

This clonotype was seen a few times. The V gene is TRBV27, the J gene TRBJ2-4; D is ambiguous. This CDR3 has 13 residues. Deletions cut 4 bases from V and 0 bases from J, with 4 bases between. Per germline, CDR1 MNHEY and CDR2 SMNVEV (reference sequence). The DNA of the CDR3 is TGTGCCAGCAGTTCCCTAGCCAAAAACATTCAGTACTTC. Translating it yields CASSSLAKNIQYF.

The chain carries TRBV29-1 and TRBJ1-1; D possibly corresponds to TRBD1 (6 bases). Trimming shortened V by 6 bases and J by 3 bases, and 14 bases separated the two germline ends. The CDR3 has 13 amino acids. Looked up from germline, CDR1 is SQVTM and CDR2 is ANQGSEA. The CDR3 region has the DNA TGCAGCGTACAGGGACCGTCGGACACTGAAGCTTTCTTT. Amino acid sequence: CSVQGPSDTEAFF.

The CDR3 reads CASSSGNFYEQYF. The CDR3 DNA is TGTGCCAGCAGTAGCGGGAACTTCTACGAGCAGTACTTC. The chain is built from TRBV2 and TRBJ2-7, with 7 bases that match TRBD2. Germline CDR1 reads SNHLY; CDR2 reads FYNNEI. Trimming at V came to 5 bases and at J to 3 bases, leaving 4 bases not matched to a gene. This CDR3 has 13 residues.

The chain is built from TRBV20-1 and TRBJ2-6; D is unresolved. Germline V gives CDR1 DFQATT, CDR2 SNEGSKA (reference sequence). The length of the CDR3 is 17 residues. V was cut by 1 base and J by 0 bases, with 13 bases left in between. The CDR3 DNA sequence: TGCAGTGCTAGAGGAGGTCCTGAAACCTCTGGGGCCAACGTCCTGACTTTC. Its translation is CSARGGPETSGANVLTF.

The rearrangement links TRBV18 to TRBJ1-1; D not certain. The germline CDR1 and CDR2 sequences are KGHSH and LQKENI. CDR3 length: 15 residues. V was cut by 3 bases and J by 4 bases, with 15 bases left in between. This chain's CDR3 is CASSPRGGLGTEAFF. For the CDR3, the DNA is TGTGCCAGCTCACCTCGGGGAGGCCTTGGCACTGAAGCTTTCTTT.